This entry is about one TCR beta chain. Its antigen is not known. In the sorted-subset replicate PCRs, 200 ng DNA, 25,000 to 30,000 T cell genomes, was used. Here immunoSEQ multiplex PCR was the method, and the copy in TCRdb shows in-frame clones only, minus some. The table lists roughly 600,000 clones, roughly 98% of them singletons. The data were taken from a study of shared clonotypes between healthy human individuals. Trimming stripped 4 bases from V and 8 bases from J, with 17 bases between. Germline CDR1 reads SQVTM; CDR2 reads ANQGSEA. The CDR3 loop spans 13 amino acids. Study-level points and caveats: Between a handful of donors, naive CD4 clonotypes were shared at a level of around 4.8%.

Terminally differentiated effector memory CD45RA+ cells were excluded from the naive CD8 cells, which were CD45RO-negative and positively selected for CCR7. The sample comprised naive CD8+ T cells sorted from blood. The rearrangement uses TRBV29-1 and TRBJ1-2, with D tentatively TRBD1 (5 bases). The TCR sequence derives from a man aged 30 to 39 in good health. The CDR3 spells CSVAVPGSGGYTF. DNA for the CDR3: TGCAGCGTTGCAGTCCCAGGGTCTGGGGGCTACACCTTC. Filled out from reference TRBV29-1 and TRBJ1-2, the complete variable domain reads SAVISQKPSRDICQRGTSLTIQCQVDSQVTMMFWYRQQPGQSLTLIATANQGSEATYESGFVIDKFPISRPNLTFSTLTVSNMSPEDSSIYLCSVAVPGSGGYTFGSGTRLTVV.